This T cell receptor (beta chain) derives from a study of graft-versus-host responses after intestinal transplantation. About the study: Each of the recipients got a multivisceral, liver-intestinal, or isolated intestinal transplant. Anti-thymocyte globulin served as induction for all recipients, who then took tacrolimus and steroids for two to three years.

Repertoires were generated with immunoSEQ multiplex PCR, while TCRdb's copy carries only in-frame clones and drops some. The top ten clones hold roughly 6.3% of a sample with roughly 69,000 clones, roughly 90% of them seen once. Trimming took 7 bases from V and 1 from J; bases not matched to a gene: 4. The CDR3 runs 15 residues. The germline V gene encodes CDR1 MNHNY and CDR2 SVGAGI (reference sequence). The rearrangement links TRBV6-6 to TRBJ2-1, with 10 bases matching TRBD2. The starting material was bone marrow, obtained 734 days after intestinal transplantation. This TCR was recovered from a human patient who received an intestinal transplant, so some T cells may come from the graft donor. For the CDR3, the DNA is TGTGCCAGCACCTCTAGCGGGGGTTCCTACAATGAGCAGTTCTTC. Translating it yields CASTSSGGSYNEQFF.